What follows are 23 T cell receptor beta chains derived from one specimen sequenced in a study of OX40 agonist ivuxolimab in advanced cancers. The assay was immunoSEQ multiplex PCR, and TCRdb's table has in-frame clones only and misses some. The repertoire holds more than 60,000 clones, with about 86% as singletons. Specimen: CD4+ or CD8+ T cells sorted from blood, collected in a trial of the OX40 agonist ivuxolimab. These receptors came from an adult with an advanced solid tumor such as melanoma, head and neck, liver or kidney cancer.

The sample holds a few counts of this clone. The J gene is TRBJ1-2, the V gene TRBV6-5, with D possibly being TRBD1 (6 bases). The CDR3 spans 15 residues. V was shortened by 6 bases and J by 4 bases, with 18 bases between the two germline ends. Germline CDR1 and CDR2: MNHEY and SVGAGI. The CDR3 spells CASSLLPTGFYGYTF. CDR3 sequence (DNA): TGTGCCAGCAGCCTACTACCGACAGGCTTCTATGGCTACACCTTC.

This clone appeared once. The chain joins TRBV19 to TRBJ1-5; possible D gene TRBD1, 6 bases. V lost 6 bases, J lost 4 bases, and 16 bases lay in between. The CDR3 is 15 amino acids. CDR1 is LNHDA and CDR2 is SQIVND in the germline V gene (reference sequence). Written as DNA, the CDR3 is TGTGCCAGTAGAGATTTGGGGGCGGGAAATCAGCCCCAGCATTTT. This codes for CASRDLGAGNQPQHF.

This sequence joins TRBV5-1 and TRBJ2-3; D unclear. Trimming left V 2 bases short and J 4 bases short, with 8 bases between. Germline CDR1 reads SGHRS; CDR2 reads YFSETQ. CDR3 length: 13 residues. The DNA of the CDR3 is TGCGCCAGCAGCTTCTCCGCGTCAGATACGCAGTATTTT. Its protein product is CASSFSASDTQYF.

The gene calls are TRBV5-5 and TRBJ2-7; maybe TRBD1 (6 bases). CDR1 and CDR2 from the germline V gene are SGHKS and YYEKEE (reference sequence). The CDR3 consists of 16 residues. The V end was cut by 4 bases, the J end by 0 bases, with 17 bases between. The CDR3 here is CASSPSGTMSSYEQYF. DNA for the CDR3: TGTGCCAGCAGCCCCTCGGGGACAATGAGCTCCTACGAGCAGTACTTC.

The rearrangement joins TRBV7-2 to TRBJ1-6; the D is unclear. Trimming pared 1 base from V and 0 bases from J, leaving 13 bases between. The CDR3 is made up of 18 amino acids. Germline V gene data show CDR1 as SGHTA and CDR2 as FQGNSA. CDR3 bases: TGTGCCAGCAGCTTAGAAGGAGTGTGGAGCTCCTATAATTCACCCCTCCACTTT. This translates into CASSLEGVWSSYNSPLHF.

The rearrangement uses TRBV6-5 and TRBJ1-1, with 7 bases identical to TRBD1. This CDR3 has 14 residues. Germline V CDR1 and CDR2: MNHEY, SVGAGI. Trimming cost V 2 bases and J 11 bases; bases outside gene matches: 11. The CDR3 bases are TGTGCCAGCAGTTACGGAGGACAGGTGCTCGGCGCTTTCTTT. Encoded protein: CASSYGGQVLGAFF.

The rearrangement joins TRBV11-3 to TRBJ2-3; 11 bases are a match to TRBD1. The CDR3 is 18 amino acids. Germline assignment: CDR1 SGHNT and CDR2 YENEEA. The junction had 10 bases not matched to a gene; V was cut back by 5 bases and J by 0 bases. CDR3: CASSPNGGQGASTDTQYF. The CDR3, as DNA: TGTGCCAGCAGCCCCAACGGAGGACAGGGGGCTAGCACAGATACGCAGTATTTT.

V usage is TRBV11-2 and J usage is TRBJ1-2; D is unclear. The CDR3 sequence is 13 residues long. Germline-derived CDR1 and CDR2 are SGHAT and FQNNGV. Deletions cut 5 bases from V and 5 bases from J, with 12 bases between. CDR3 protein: CASSIDFTYGYTF. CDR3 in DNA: TGTGCCAGCAGCATCGACTTCACTTATGGCTACACCTTC.

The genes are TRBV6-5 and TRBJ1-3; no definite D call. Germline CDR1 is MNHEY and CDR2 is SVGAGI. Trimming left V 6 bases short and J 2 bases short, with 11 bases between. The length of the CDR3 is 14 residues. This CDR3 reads CASSTAGTGNTIYF. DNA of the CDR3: TGTGCCAGCAGCACTGCGGGGACTGGAAACACCATATATTTT.

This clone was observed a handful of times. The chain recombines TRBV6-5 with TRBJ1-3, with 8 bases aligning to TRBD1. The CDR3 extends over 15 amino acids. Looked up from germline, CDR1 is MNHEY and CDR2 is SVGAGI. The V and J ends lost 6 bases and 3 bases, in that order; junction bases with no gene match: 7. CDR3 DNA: TGTGCCAGCAGCTTCAGGGGGCAGATTGGAAACACCATATATTTT. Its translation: CASSFRGQIGNTIYF.

The CDR3 loop reads CASSSQGYEQYF. The DNA for the CDR3 is TGTGCCAGCAGCTCCCAGGGGTACGAGCAGTACTTC. The chain is built from TRBV7-6 and TRBJ2-7; TRBD1 is a possible D gene (6 bases). The V end lost 4 bases, the J end lost 4 bases, and 8 bases lay between the germline ends. Germline V lookup: CDR1 SGHVS, CDR2 FNYEAQ. This CDR3 has 12 amino acids.

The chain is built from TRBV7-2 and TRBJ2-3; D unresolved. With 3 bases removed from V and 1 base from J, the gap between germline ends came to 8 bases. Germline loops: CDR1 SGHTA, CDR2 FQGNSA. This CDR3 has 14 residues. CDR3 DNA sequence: TGTGCCAGCAGCTTCAACTGGGGCACAGATACGCAGTATTTT. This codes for CASSFNWGTDTQYF.

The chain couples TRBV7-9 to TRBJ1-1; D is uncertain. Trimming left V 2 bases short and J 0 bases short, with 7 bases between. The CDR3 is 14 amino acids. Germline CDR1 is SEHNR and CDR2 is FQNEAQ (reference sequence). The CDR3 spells CASSLMLLNTEAFF. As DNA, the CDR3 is TGTGCCAGCAGCTTAATGCTGCTGAACACTGAAGCTTTCTTT.

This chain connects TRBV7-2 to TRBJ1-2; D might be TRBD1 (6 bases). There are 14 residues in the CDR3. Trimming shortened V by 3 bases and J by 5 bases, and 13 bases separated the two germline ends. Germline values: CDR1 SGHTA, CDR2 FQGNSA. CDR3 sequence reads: CASSFEPGAYGYTF. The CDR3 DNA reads TGTGCCAGCAGCTTTGAACCGGGGGCATATGGCTACACCTTC.

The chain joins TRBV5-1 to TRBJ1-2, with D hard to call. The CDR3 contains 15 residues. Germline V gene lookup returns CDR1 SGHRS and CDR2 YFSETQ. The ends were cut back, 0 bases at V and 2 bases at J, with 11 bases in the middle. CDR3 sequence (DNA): TGCGCCAGCAGCTTGGTGCTGGGCGGGAACTATGGCTACACCTTC. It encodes CASSLVLGGNYGYTF.

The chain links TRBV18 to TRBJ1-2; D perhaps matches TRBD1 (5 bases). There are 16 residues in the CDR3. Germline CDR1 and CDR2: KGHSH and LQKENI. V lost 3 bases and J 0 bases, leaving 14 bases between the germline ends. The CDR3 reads CASSPSGTEPNYGYTF. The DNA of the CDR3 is TGTGCCAGCTCACCCTCAGGGACCGAACCTAACTATGGCTACACCTTC. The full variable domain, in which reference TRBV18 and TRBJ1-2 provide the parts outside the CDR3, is NAGVMQNPRHLVRRRGQEARLRCSPMKGHSHVYWYRQLPEEGLKFMVYLQKENIIDESGMPKERFSAEFPKEGPSILRIQQVVRGDSAAYFCASSPSGTEPNYGYTFGSGTRLTVV.

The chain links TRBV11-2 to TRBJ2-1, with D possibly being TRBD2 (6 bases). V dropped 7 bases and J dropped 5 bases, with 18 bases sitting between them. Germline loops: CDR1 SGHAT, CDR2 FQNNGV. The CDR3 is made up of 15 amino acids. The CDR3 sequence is CASTSRGYIHNEQFF. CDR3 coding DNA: TGTGCCAGCACCTCTCGGGGGTACATTCACAATGAGCAGTTCTTC.

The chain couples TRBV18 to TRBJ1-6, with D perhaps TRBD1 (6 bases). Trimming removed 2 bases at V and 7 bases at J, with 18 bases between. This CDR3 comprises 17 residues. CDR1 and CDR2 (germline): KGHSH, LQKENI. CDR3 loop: CASSPGVLQGINSPLHF. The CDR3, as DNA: TGTGCCAGCTCACCAGGAGTATTACAGGGAATCAATTCACCCCTCCACTTT.

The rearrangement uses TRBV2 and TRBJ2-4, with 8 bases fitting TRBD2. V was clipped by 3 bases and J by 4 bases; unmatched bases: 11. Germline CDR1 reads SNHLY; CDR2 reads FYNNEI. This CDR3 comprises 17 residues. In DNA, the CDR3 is TGTGCCAGCAGTGATCGTTTAGCGGGGCAGCGGAAAAACATTCAGTACTTC. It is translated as CASSDRLAGQRKNIQYF.

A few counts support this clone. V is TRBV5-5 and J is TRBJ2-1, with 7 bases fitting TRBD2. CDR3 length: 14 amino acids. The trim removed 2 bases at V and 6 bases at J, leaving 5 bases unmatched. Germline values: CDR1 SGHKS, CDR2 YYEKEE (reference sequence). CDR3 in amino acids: CASSFRLAANEQFF. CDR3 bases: TGTGCCAGCAGCTTCCGACTAGCTGCCAATGAGCAGTTCTTC.

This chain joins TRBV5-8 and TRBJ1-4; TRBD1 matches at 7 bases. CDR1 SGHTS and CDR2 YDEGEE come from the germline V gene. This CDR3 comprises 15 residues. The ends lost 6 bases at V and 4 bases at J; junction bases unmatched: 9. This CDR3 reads CASTERGQFNEKLFF. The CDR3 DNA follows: TGTGCCAGCACCGAGAGGGGACAGTTTAATGAAAAACTGTTTTTT.

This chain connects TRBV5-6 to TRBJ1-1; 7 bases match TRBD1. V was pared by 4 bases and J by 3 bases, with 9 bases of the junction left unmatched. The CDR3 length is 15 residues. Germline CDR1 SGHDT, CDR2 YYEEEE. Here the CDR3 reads CASSQGTVMYTEAFF. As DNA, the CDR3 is TGTGCCAGCAGCCAAGGGACAGTAATGTACACTGAAGCTTTCTTT.

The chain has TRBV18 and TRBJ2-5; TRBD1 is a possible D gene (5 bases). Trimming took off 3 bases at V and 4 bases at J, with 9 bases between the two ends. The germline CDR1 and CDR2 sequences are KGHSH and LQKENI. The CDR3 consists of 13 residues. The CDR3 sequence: CASSPGRVETQYF. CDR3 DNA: TGTGCCAGCTCACCGGGCAGGGTAGAGACCCAGTACTTC.